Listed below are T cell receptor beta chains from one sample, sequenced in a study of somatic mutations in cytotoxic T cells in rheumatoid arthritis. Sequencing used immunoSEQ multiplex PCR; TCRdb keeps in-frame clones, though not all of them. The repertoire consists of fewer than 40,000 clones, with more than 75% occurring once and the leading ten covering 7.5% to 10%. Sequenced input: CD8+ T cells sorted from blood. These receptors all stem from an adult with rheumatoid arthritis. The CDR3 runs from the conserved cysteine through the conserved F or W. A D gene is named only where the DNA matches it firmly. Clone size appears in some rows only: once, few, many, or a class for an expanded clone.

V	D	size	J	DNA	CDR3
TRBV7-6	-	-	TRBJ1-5	TGTGCCAGCAGCTTAATGGCCCCGGTGGGGCTTAGCAATCAGCCCCAGCATTTT	CASSLMAPVGLSNQPQHF
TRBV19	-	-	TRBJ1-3	TGTGCCAGTATGACGACGGCGGCCGGAAACACCATATATTTT	CASMTTAAGNTIYF
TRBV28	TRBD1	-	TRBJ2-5	TGTGCCAGCAGTTTTCGATGGACAGGTCATCAAGAGACCCAGTACTTC	CASSFRWTGHQETQYF
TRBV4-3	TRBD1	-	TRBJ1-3	TGCGCCAGCAGCCAAGGCTGGGAAGGACAGGCCATATATTTT	CASSQGWEGQAIYF
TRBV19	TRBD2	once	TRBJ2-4	TGTGCCAGTAGTCCGGGACTAGCGGACAAAAACATTCAGTACTTC	CASSPGLADKNIQYF
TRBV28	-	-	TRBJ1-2	TGTGCCAGCAGTTTTAGGGCCACCGGAGGCTACACCTTC	CASSFRATGGYTF
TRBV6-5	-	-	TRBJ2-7	TGTGCCAGCAGCTCCGGAGCCTCCTACGAGCAGTACTTC	CASSSGASYEQYF
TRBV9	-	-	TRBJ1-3	TGTGCCAGCAGCGTAGTAGGGGGGCCCGGAAACACCATATATTTT	CASSVVGGPGNTIYF
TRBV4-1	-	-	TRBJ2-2	TGCGCCAGCAGCCAAGAAGCCGATGGCACCGGGGAGCTGTTTTTT	CASSQEADGTGELFF
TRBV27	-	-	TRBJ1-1	TGTGCCAGCAGTTTAAATGACAGAGTGACTGAAGCTTTCTTT	CASSLNDRVTEAFF
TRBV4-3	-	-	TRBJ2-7	TGCGCCAGCAGCCAAAGGACAGCTTTTAGCTACGAGCAGTACTTC	CASSQRTAFSYEQYF
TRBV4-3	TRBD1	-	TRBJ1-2	TGCGCCAGCAGCCAAGAAAGGGACAGGGGTCCCCGGAGGTATCGACTTAACTATGGCTACACCTTC	CASSQERDRGPRRYRLNYGYTF
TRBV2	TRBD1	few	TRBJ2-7	TGTGCCAGCAGTGCCCGGACAGGACCCTACGAGCAGTACTTC	CASSARTGPYEQYF
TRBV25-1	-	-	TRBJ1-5	TGTGCCAGCAGTGGCGGGGGCAGTAATCAGCCCCAGCATTTT	CASSGGGSNQPQHF
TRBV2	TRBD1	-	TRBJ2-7	TGTGCCAGCAGGGCCGACAGGGACGAGCAGTACTTC	CASRADRDEQYF